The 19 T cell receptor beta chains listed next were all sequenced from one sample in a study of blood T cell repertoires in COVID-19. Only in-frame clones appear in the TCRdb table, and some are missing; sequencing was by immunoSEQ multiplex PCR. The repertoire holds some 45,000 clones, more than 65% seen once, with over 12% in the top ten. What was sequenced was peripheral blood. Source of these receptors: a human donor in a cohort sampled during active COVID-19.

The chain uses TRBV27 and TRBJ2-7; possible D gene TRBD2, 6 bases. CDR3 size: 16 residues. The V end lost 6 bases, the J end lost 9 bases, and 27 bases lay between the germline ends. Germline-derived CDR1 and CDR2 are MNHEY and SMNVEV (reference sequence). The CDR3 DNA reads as TGTGCCAGCAGCATGGAGGGCGCAGTGGCGGAGGCTCCGCAGTACTTC. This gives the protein CASSMEGAVAEAPQYF.

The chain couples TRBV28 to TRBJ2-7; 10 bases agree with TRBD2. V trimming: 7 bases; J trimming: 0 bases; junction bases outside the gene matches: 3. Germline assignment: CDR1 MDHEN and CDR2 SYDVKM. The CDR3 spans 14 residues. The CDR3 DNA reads TGTGCCAGCACCAGGACTAGCGGCTCCTACGAGCAGTACTTC. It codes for CASTRTSGSYEQYF.

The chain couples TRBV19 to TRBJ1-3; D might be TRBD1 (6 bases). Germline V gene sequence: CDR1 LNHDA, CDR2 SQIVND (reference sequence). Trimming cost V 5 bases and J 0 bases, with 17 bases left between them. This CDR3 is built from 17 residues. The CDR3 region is CASSFRGGRASGNTIYF. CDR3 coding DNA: TGTGCCAGTAGTTTCCGGGGGGGCCGCGCCTCTGGAAACACCATATATTTT.

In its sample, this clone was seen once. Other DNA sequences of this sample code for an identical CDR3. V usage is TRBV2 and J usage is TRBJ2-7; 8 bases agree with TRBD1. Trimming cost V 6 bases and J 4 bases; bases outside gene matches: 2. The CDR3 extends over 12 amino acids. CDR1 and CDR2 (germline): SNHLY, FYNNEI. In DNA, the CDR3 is TGTGCCAGCAGCGGACAGGGTTACGAGCAGTACTTC. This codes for CASSGQGYEQYF.

CDR3 DNA: TGCGCCAGCAGCTTGGACGGGACAGGGGGCCAAGAGACCCAGTACTTC. Translation: CASSLDGTGGQETQYF. J is TRBJ2-5 and V is TRBV5-1, with 11 nucleotides matching TRBD1. Germline lookup yields CDR1 SGHRS and CDR2 YFSETQ. The length of the CDR3 is 16 residues. The J segment lost 1 base and the V segment lost 0 bases, leaving 2 bases of the junction unmatched.

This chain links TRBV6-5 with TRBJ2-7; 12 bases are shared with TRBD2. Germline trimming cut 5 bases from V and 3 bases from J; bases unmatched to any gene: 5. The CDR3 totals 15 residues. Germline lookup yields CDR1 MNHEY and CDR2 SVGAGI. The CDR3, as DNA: TGTGCCAGCAGTCTCACTAGCGGGAGGATCTACGAGCAGTACTTC. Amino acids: CASSLTSGRIYEQYF.

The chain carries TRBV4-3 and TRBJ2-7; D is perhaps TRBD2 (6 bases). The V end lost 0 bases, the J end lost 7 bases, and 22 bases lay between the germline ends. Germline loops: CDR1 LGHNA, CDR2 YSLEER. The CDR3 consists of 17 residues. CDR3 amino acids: CASSQDTASTGDQEQYF. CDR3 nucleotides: TGCGCCAGCAGCCAAGATACGGCTTCGACGGGGGACCAAGAGCAGTACTTC.

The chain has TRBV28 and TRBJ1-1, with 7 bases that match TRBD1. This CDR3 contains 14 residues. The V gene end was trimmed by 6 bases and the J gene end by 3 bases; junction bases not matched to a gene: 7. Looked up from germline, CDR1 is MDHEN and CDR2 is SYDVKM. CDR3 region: CASRGGQLDTEAFF. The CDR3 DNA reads TGTGCCAGCAGGGGGGGACAGCTGGACACTGAAGCTTTCTTT.

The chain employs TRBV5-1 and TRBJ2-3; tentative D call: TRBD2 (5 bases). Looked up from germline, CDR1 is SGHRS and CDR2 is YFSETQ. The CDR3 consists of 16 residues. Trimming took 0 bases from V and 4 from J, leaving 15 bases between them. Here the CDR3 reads CASSLGASSLPDTQYF. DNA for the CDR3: TGCGCCAGCAGCTTGGGGGCTAGCTCGTTGCCAGATACGCAGTATTTT.

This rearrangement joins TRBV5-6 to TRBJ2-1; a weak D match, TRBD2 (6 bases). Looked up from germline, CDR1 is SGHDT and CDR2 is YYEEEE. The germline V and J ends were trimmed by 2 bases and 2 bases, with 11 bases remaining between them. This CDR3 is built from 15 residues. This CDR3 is CASSFLTSTYNEQFF. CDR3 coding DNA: TGTGCCAGCAGCTTCCTGACTAGTACCTACAATGAGCAGTTCTTC.

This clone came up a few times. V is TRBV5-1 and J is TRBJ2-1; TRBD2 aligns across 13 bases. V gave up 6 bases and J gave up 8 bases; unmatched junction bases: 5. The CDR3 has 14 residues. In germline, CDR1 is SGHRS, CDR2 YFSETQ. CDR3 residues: CASKTSGRIDEQFF. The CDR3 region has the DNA TGCGCCAGCAAGACTAGCGGGAGGATCGATGAGCAGTTCTTC. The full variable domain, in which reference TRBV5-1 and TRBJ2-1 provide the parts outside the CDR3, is KAGVTQTPRYLIKTRGQQVTLSCSPISGHRSVSWYQQTPGQGLQFLFEYFSETQRNKGNFPGRFSGRQFSNSRSEMNVSTLELGDSALYLCASKTSGRIDEQFFGPGTRLTVL.

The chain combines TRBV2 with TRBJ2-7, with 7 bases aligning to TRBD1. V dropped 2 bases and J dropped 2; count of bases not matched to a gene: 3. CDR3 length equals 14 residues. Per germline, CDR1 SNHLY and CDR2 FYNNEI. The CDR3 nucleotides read TGTGCCAGCAGTGAATTCCAGGGGGCCTACGAGCAGTACTTC. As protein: CASSEFQGAYEQYF.

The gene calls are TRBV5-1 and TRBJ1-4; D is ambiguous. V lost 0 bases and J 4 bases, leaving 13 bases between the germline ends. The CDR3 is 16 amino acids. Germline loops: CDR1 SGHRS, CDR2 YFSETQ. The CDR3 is CASSLEAGRGNEKLFF. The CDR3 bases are TGCGCCAGCAGCTTGGAGGCAGGACGGGGTAATGAAAAACTGTTTTTT.

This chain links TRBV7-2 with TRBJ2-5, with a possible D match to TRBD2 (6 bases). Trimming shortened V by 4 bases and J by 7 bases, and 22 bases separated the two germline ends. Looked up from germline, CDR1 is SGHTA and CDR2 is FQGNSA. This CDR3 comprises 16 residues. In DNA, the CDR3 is TGTGCCAGCAGCTCCCCCGGCGGGGCCGGTGGGGGGACCCAGTACTTC. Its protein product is CASSSPGGAGGGTQYF.

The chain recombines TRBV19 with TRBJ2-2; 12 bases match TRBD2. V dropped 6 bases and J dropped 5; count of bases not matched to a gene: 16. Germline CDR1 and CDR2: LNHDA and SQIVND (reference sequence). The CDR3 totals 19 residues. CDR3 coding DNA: TGTGCCAGTAGCCCACAGGGGTTGGGGCTAGCGGGAGGGACCGGGGAGCTGTTTTTT. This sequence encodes CASSPQGLGLAGGTGELFF.

This CDR3 is CASAQDRQETQYF. The CDR3 bases are TGCGCCAGCGCTCAAGACAGACAAGAGACCCAGTACTTC. The chain joins TRBV5-1 to TRBJ2-5, with a possible D match to TRBD1 (5 bases). CDR1 and CDR2 from the germline V gene are SGHRS and YFSETQ. This CDR3 region has 13 residues. V gave up 7 bases and J gave up 2 bases, with 12 bases separating them.

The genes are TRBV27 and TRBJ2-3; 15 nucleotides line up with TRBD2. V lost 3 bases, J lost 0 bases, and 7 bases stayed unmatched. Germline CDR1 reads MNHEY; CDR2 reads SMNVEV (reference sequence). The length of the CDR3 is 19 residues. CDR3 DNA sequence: TGTGCCAGCAGTTTGGCCGGGACTAGCGGGAGGATTAGCACAGATACGCAGTATTTT. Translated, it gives CASSLAGTSGRISTDTQYF.

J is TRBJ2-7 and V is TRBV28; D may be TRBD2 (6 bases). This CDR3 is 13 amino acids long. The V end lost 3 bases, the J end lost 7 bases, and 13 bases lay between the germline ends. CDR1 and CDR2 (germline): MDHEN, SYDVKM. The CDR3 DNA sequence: TGTGCCAGCAGTTTGGGACTCGAGGGGGAGCAGTACTTC. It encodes CASSLGLEGEQYF.

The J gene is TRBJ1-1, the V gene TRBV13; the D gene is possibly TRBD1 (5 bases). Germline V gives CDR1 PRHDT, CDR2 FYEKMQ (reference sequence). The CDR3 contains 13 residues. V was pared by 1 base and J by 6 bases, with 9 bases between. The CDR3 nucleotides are TGTGCCAGCAGCTTAGTGGGGGGGTCTGAAGCTTTCTTT. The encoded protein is CASSLVGGSEAFF.